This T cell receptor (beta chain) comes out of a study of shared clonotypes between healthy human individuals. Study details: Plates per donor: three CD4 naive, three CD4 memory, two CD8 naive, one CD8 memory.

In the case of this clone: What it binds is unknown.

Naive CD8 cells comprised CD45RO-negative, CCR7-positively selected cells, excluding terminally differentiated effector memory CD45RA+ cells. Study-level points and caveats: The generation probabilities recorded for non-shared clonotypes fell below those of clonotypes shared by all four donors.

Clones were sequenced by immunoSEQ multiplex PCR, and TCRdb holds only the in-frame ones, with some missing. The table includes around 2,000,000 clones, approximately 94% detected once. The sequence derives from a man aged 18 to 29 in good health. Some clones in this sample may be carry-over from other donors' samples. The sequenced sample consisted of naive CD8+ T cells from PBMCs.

CDR3 sequence: CASSLEGETQYF. In DNA, the CDR3 is TGTGCCAGTAGCTTAGAGGGGGAGACCCAGTACTTC. The V gene is TRBV19, the J gene TRBJ2-5; D is perhaps TRBD1 or TRBD2 (5 bases each). CDR3 length equals 12 residues. V was pared by 6 bases and J by 5 bases, with 10 bases between. Looked up from germline, CDR1 is LNHDA and CDR2 is SQIVND (reference sequence).